Listed below are T cell receptor beta chains from one sample, sequenced in a study of T cells in Graves' hyperthyroidism and ophthalmopathy. TCRdb analysed the multiplex PCR reads with MiXCR anew, one entry per CDR3 protein. The sample has around 600,000 distinct CDR3 sequences, about 15% seen once. Sequenced sample: blood. Every receptor here comes from a woman aged 45-65 years with Graves' ophthalmopathy. Both conserved end residues are part of each CDR3. D genes are given only for firm matches. Part of the rows lack a size; the others show once, few, many or a class for expanded clones.

>-|TRBV18|TRBJ2-1|-
CASSPGLPYEQFF
TGTGCCAGCTCACCGGGACTCCCTTACGAGCAGTTCTTC
>TRBD2|TRBV5-1|TRBJ2-3|many
CASSDPTREVTDTQYF
TGCGCCAGCAGCGACCCTACGCGGGAGGTCACAGATACGCAGTATTTT
>-|TRBV5-1|TRBJ2-5|-
CASSLTRGTETQYF
TGCGCCAGCAGCTTGACCAGGGGAACTGAGACCCAGTACTTC
>-|TRBV2|TRBJ2-7|many
CASSGPIEPYEQYF
TGTGCCAGCAGTGGGCCAATAGAACCCTACGAGCAGTACTTC
>-|TRBV12-3/TRBV12-4|TRBJ1-1|many
CASSINMNTEAFF
TGTGCCAGCAGTATCAACATGAACACTGAAGCTTTCTTT
>TRBD2|TRBV7-2|TRBJ2-7|many
CASSFGGRVYEQYF
TGTGCCAGCAGCTTCGGCGGGAGGGTTTACGAGCAGTACTTC
>TRBD2|TRBV7-9|TRBJ2-5|few
CASSSGLAGGRETQYF
TGTGCCAGCAGCTCGGGACTAGCGGGAGGTCGCGAGACCCAGTACTTC
>-|TRBV7-8|TRBJ1-1|many
CASSFPQGRAFF
TGTGCCAGCAGCTTCCCTCAGGGCAGGGCTTTCTTT
>TRBD2|TRBV12-3/TRBV12-4|TRBJ2-1|many
CASSVSGSKQFF
TGTGCCAGCAGTGTTAGCGGGAGTAAGCAGTTCTTC
>-|TRBV14|TRBJ2-6|few
CASSQVPSGANVLTF
TGTGCCAGCAGCCAAGTCCCCTCTGGGGCCAACGTCCTGACTTTC
>TRBD2|TRBV7-8|TRBJ2-2|many
CASSLRLARATGELFF
TGTGCCAGCAGCTTACGACTAGCTCGGGCCACCGGGGAGCTGTTTTTT
>-|TRBV7-6|TRBJ2-3|many
CASGGTDTQYF
TGTGCCAGTGGGGGCACAGATACGCAGTATTTT
>-|TRBV4-3|TRBJ2-3|-
CASSRWTLSTDTQYF
TGCGCCAGCAGCCGATGGACACTTAGCACAGATACGCAGTATTTT
>TRBD2|TRBV7-9|TRBJ2-1|-
CASSLKNRGGKQFF
TGTGCCAGCAGCTTAAAAAACCGGGGGGGGAAGCAGTTCTTC
>TRBD2|TRBV30|TRBJ2-1|many
CAWSLGLATNEQFF
TGTGCCTGGAGTCTCGGACTAGCGACCAATGAGCAGTTCTTC
>-|TRBV5-8|TRBJ1-5|-
CASCLSQGPGPQHF
TGTGCCAGCTGCTTATCCCAGGGGCCAGGGCCCCAGCATTTT
>-|TRBV12-5|TRBJ2-1|many
CASGLGREQFF
TGTGCTAGTGGCCTGGGACGGGAGCAGTTCTTC
>-|TRBV4-2|TRBJ2-1|few
CASSQAYINEQFF
TGTGCCAGCAGCCAAGCCTACATTAATGAGCAGTTCTTC
>TRBD2|TRBV6-2/TRBV6-3|TRBJ2-5|many
CASSYSWSSGSQETQYF
TGTGCCAGCAGTTACTCTTGGTCTAGCGGGTCACAAGAGACCCAGTACTTC
>TRBD2|TRBV20-1|TRBJ2-7|many
CSARAAGGPTYEQYF
TGCAGTGCTAGAGCCGCGGGAGGGCCAACCTACGAGCAGTACTTC
>TRBD1|TRBV15|TRBJ2-6|few
CATSREGAGTGISGANVLTF
TGTGCCACCAGCAGAGAGGGCGCCGGGACAGGGATCTCTGGGGCCAACGTCCTGACTTTC
>-|TRBV15|TRBJ1-2|-
CATSRVGAADYGYTF
TGTGCCACCAGCAGAGTAGGAGCCGCAGACTATGGCTACACCTTC